The source of this TCR beta chain is a study of blood T cell repertoires in COVID-19. Study in general: The United States, Italy and Spain were the sources of the acute and convalescent COVID-19 samples.

Seattle patient enrollment occurred during active infection, with longitudinal follow-up thereafter. Authors' processing steps: How many nucleated cells were present was estimated from reference gene primer amplification. Only in-frame clones appear in the TCRdb table, and some are missing; sequencing was by immunoSEQ multiplex PCR. V and J calls plus clone size are reproduced from that table; the DNA served to infer D and trimming. The table records 250,000 to 350,000 clones, around 82% of them present only once. Deletions cut 3 bases from V and 3 bases from J, with 3 bases between. Per the germline V gene, CDR1 is LGHNT and CDR2 is FRNRAP. CDR3 length: 11 amino acids.

The specimen sequenced was peripheral blood. V gene TRBV12-5 combines with J gene TRBJ2-7; D unresolved. This sequence was found in a human donor with COVID-19, enrolled during active disease. The donor label of this sample is uncertain. CDR3 region: CASGFNYEQYF. DNA for the CDR3: TGTGCTAGTGGTTTTAACTACGAGCAGTACTTC. The full variable domain, completed using reference TRBV12-5 and TRBJ2-7, is DARVTQTPRHKVTEMGQEVTMRCQPILGHNTVFWYRQTMMQGLELLAYFRNRAPLDDSGMPKDRFSAEMPDATLATLKIQPSEPRDSAVYFCASGFNYEQYFGPGTRLTVT.